This TCR beta chain is drawn from a study of cytomegalovirus exposure and HLA in healthy donors (dated by TCRdb to about 2017). For the study in its entirety: According to a later analysis, the approximately 120 validation repertoires were produced on the same platform as the 666 repertoires of the first cohort. The aim of the study was to test whether cataloging public T cell receptors could identify signatures of past pathogen exposure. Along with the approximately 650-subject first cohort, a separate validation cohort of approximately 110 different subjects was used. High-throughput TCR immunosequencing, statistical association of individual TCRs with disease status, and machine learning were combined to predict cytomegalovirus infection status.

Libraries were built with the immunoSEQ multiplex PCR assay. The paper's data handling went like this. A statistical classification framework was developed to diagnose cytomegalovirus status using the catalog of TCR beta chain sequences. TCRdb obtained this table from immuneACCESS and retained in-frame rearrangements with V and J assigned. These tables miss some clones; where compared with another copy, unresolved V genes account for less than half of the shortfall, and the remainder is unexplained. D and trimming come from the DNA, and the V and J calls and clone size come from that table. The table for this sample lists 95,000 to 150,000 clones; approximately 89% of them were counted only once. The ten largest clones add up to around 1.2% of the sample. As regards this clone: The target of this receptor is not known. No quality values exist for individual bases; no much larger clone is one base distant.

The paper's findings and limits, for the study overall: According to the authors, the approach could potentially be generalized to other disease states and immunological phenotypes. In both the original and validation cohorts, the classifier was reported to diagnose cytomegalovirus status with high specificity and sensitivity. The study listed approximately 150 TCR beta chains as associated with cytomegalovirus. In vitro tests confirmed that three of the cytomegalovirus-associated TCR beta chains recognize cytomegalovirus antigens. While some public TCRs were present in many individuals, most TCR sequences turned up only very rarely across donors. A later analysis had no HLA typing for the validation cohort, so co-occurrence there was scored across all 130 or so repertoires. Of the cluster scores, 85% to 95% were above 0 in a later analysis, which found that TCRs clustered in the first cohort also tended to co-occur in the roughly 130 validation repertoires.

Including the terminal cysteine and phenylalanine, the CDR3 comprises 10 residues. Only the CDR3 part of the read is kept: 30 bases, read in frame from the first base. The junction carries 3 bases between V and J, which are trimmed by 6 bases and 2 bases respectively. Per the germline V gene, SQVTM is the CDR1 and ANQGSEA is the CDR2. Separate from the approximately 670-subject first cohort, the validation cohort of 120 subjects was the group to which the donors belonged. The clonotype originates from a woman aged 18-29 years in good health and CMV-seronegative. The sequencing sample was made of PBMCs. The rearranged chain carries TRBV29-1 and TRBJ2-3, with an unclear D gene assignment. The nucleotide sequence is TGCAGCGTCCTCACAGATACGCAGTATTTT. This encodes CSVLTDTQYF.